A selection of T cell receptor beta chains follows, all from one sample in a study of shared clonotypes between healthy human individuals. Data came from immunoSEQ multiplex PCR; TCRdb stores just in-frame clones and leaves some out. The table includes some 2 million clones, roughly 94% detected once. Material: naive CD4+ T cells sorted from blood. The origin of the receptors is a man aged 18 to 35 in good health. Both conserved end residues are part of each CDR3. Fields, in order: D gene, V gene, J gene, CDR3 length, CDR3 protein, CDR3 DNA. A D gene is named only where the DNA matches it firmly.

D gene: .
V gene: TRBV5-1
J gene: TRBJ1-2
CDR3 length: 14
CDR3 protein: CASSLDRTNYGYTF
CDR3 DNA: TGCGCCAGCAGCTTGGACAGGACTAACTATGGCTACACCTTC

D gene: .
V gene: TRBV6-5
J gene: TRBJ1-2
CDR3 length: 13
CDR3 protein: CASSRGTDYGYTF
CDR3 DNA: TGTGCCAGCAGTCGAGGGACGGATTATGGCTACACCTTC

D gene: TRBD2
V gene: TRBV5-1
J gene: TRBJ2-5
CDR3 length: 18
CDR3 protein: CASSPTGTSGGRYETQYF
CDR3 DNA: TGCGCCAGCAGCCCGACCGGGACTAGCGGGGGCCGGTACGAGACCCAGTACTTC

D gene: TRBD1
V gene: TRBV6-5
J gene: TRBJ1-1
CDR3 length: 15
CDR3 protein: CASSYGDRGHTEAFF
CDR3 DNA: TGTGCCAGCAGTTACGGGGACAGGGGGCACACTGAAGCTTTCTTT

D gene: .
V gene: TRBV18
J gene: TRBJ1-2
CDR3 length: 14
CDR3 protein: CASSPQGSNYGYTF
CDR3 DNA: TGTGCCAGCTCACCACAGGGTTCCAACTATGGCTACACCTTC

D gene: .
V gene: TRBV6-5
J gene: TRBJ1-1
CDR3 length: 14
CDR3 protein: CASRGSTLNTEAFF
CDR3 DNA: TGTGCCAGCAGGGGATCAACACTGAACACTGAAGCTTTCTTT

D gene: .
V gene: TRBV5-1
J gene: TRBJ2-5
CDR3 length: 13
CDR3 protein: CASSLGRKETQYF
CDR3 DNA: TGCGCCAGCAGCTTGGGCAGAAAAGAGACCCAGTACTTC

D gene: .
V gene: TRBV29-1
J gene: TRBJ2-5
CDR3 length: 14
CDR3 protein: CSVDSGWYQETQYF
CDR3 DNA: TGCAGCGTTGACAGCGGTTGGTACCAAGAGACCCAGTACTTC

D gene: .
V gene: TRBV18
J gene: TRBJ2-7
CDR3 length: 13
CDR3 protein: CASSERTAYEQYF
CDR3 DNA: TGTGCCAGCTCCGAACGGACCGCCTACGAGCAGTACTTC

D gene: .
V gene: TRBV30
J gene: TRBJ2-3
CDR3 length: 14
CDR3 protein: CACVQGGGTDTQYF
CDR3 DNA: TGTGCCTGCGTCCAGGGGGGAGGGACAGATACGCAGTATTTT

D gene: TRBD2
V gene: TRBV9
J gene: TRBJ2-2
CDR3 length: 20
CDR3 protein: CASSGSYRGAGGRRTGELFF
CDR3 DNA: TGTGCCAGCAGCGGGTCCTATCGCGGAGCGGGAGGGCGTCGGACCGGGGAGCTGTTTTTT

D gene: .
V gene: TRBV6-1
J gene: TRBJ2-7
CDR3 length: 13
CDR3 protein: CASSEAPAGEQYF
CDR3 DNA: TGTGCCAGCAGTGAAGCGCCGGCCGGCGAGCAGTACTTC

D gene: .
V gene: TRBV10-2
J gene: TRBJ1-2
CDR3 length: 13
CDR3 protein: CASSGVREYGYTF
CDR3 DNA: TGCGCCAGCAGTGGAGTCAGGGAATATGGCTACACCTTC

D gene: TRBD2
V gene: TRBV6-1
J gene: TRBJ2-3
CDR3 length: 19
CDR3 protein: CASSDPGTSGFPSTDTQYF
CDR3 DNA: TGTGCCAGCAGTGATCCCGGGACTAGCGGGTTTCCTAGCACAGATACGCAGTATTTT